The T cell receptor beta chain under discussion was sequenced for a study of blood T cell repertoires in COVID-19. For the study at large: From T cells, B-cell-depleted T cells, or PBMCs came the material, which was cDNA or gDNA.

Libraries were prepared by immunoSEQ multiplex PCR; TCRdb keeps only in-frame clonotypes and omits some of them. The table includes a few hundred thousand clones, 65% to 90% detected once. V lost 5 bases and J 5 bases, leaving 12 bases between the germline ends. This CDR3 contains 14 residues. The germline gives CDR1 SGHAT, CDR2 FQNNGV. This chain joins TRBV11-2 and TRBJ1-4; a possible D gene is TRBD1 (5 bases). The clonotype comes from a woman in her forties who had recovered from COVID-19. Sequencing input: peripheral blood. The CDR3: CASSVFRENEKLFF. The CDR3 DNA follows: TGTGCCAGCAGCGTTTTCAGGGAAAATGAAAAACTGTTTTTT.